This T cell receptor (beta chain) was sequenced during a study of blood T cell repertoires in COVID-19. Whole-study context: Researchers got acute and convalescent COVID-19 samples from the United States, Italy and Spain.

Data came from immunoSEQ multiplex PCR; TCRdb stores just in-frame clones and leaves some out. The table includes roughly 140,000 clones, around 84% detected once. One Seattle source followed patients from active infection through their disease course. Material: peripheral blood. The sequence derives from a woman aged 55-70 years with COVID-19, enrolled during active disease.

CDR3 loop: CASSPRERSNSPLHF. The CDR3 DNA sequence: TGTGCCAGCAGTCCCCGTGAGAGGTCCAATTCACCCCTCCACTTT. The rearrangement links TRBV6-6 to TRBJ1-6; unclear D gene. V was trimmed by 5 bases and J by 7 bases, leaving 15 bases between them. The CDR3 spans 15 residues. CDR1 is MNHNY, CDR2 SVGAGI, per germline (reference sequence).